The 16 T cell receptor beta chains listed next were all sequenced from one sample in a study of Ad26.COV2.S vaccination and SARS-CoV-2 variants. Treatment meaning: roughly 18 received Ad26.COV2.S at low or high dose, single or two shots; about 5 received placebo; per-sample allocation not given. Collection of samples fell on day 63 after the first vaccine or placebo injection. Method: immunoSEQ multiplex PCR; TCRdb's copy keeps in-frame clones and lacks some. Of about 350,000 clones listed, about 88% are singletons. The sequenced sample was peripheral blood, obtained in a trial of Ad26.COV2.S vaccine versus placebo. The receptors here all came from a person between 18 and 59 years old who received the Ad26.COV2.S COVID-19 vaccine or a placebo.

Here the CDR3 reads CSVGSPPAEAFF. The CDR3 DNA reads as TGCAGCGTGGGATCTCCACCAGCTGAAGCTTTCTTT. The V and J genes are TRBV29-1 and TRBJ1-1; D remains unclear. Germline CDR1 is SQVTM and CDR2 is ANQGSEA. Trimming stripped 6 bases from V and 6 bases from J, with 14 bases between. The CDR3 spans 12 residues.

V gene TRBV18 combines with J gene TRBJ1-4, with no clear D. The V end was cut by 3 bases, the J end by 1 base, with 6 bases between. Germline V CDR1 and CDR2: KGHSH, LQKENI. This CDR3 is 14 amino acids long. DNA for the CDR3: TGTGCCAGCTCACCCATCGTAACTAATGAAAAACTGTTTTTT. As protein: CASSPIVTNEKLFF.

This sequence joins TRBV11-3 and TRBJ2-5; 9 positions agree with TRBD1. Looked up from germline, CDR1 is SGHNT and CDR2 is YENEEA. The V and J ends lost 5 bases and 5 bases, in that order; junction bases with no gene match: 6. The CDR3 contains 14 residues. The CDR3 loop reads CASSEQGAGETQYF. The CDR3 DNA follows: TGTGCCAGCAGCGAACAGGGGGCGGGGGAGACCCAGTACTTC. Complete variable domain (other parts from reference TRBV11-3 and TRBJ2-5): EAGVVQSPRYKIIEKKQPVAFWCNPISGHNTLYWYLQNLGQGPELLIRYENEEAVDDSQLPKDRFSAERLKGVDSTLKIQPAELGDSAVYLCASSEQGAGETQYFGPGTRLLVL.

This chain links TRBV19 with TRBJ1-2; TRBD1 is a possible D gene (6 bases). From germline, CDR1 is LNHDA and CDR2 SQIVND (reference sequence). This CDR3 is 15 amino acids long. Between the trimmed V and J ends, which lost 7 bases and 7 bases, there was a span of 22 bases. The DNA of the CDR3 is TGTGCCAGTACCATAAACAGGGCCCGGCGTGGTGGCTACACCTTC. Translating it yields CASTINRARRGGYTF. Complete variable domain (other parts from reference TRBV19 and TRBJ1-2): DGGITQSPKYLFRKEGQNVTLSCEQNLNHDAMYWYRQDPGQGLRLIYYSQIVNDFQKGDIAEGYSVSREKKESFPLTVTSAQKNPTAFYLCASTINRARRGGYTFGSGTRLTVV.

This clone was found a few times. This CDR3 is CASSLGLGRGGDNEQFF. CDR3 coding DNA: TGTGCCAGCAGCTTAGGCTTAGGAAGGGGTGGAGACAATGAGCAGTTCTTC. The chain couples TRBV7-2 to TRBJ2-1; D perhaps matches TRBD1 (5 bases). This CDR3 has 17 amino acids. V was pared by 1 base and J by 5 bases, with 18 bases between. Germline V CDR1 and CDR2: SGHTA, FQGNSA.

The chain recombines TRBV5-4 with TRBJ2-7; 7 bases fit TRBD2. The J segment lost 0 bases and the V segment lost 1 base, leaving 4 bases of the junction unmatched. The CDR3 totals 15 residues. CDR1 SGHNT and CDR2 YYREEE come from the germline V gene (reference sequence). This chain's CDR3 is CASSLREGISYEQYF. CDR3 in DNA: TGTGCCAGCAGCTTGAGGGAGGGAATCTCCTACGAGCAGTACTTC.

This clone has only a few counts. V is TRBV12-3 or TRBV12-4 and J is TRBJ2-1; 7 bases are shared with TRBD1. J gave up 13 bases and V 7 bases, and 13 bases lay outside the gene matches. The CDR3 consists of 13 residues. In DNA, the CDR3 is TGTGCCAGCAATGTTAAGGGGGCGCGGCCCCAGTTCTTC. This encodes CASNVKGARPQFF.

The CDR3 sequence is CASSLYAGLDEKLFF. CDR3 in DNA: TGTGCCAGCTCACTATACGCGGGTTTAGATGAAAAACTGTTTTTT. The chain joins TRBV18 to TRBJ1-4; D remains unclear. V was cut by 4 bases and J by 6 bases, with 15 bases left in between. Germline values: CDR1 KGHSH, CDR2 LQKENI. The CDR3 has 15 amino acids.

This clone has only one observation. J is TRBJ2-2 and V is TRBV9; 7 bases match TRBD2. The CDR3 consists of 15 residues. Per the germline V gene, CDR1 is SGDLS and CDR2 is YYNGEE. The J segment lost 4 bases and the V segment lost 4 bases, leaving 7 bases of the junction unmatched. CDR3 sequence (DNA): TGTGCCAGCAGCTCTCGGACTAGTCCCACCGGGGAGCTGTTTTTT. Its translation: CASSSRTSPTGELFF.

The V gene is TRBV7-9, the J gene TRBJ2-3; D is tentatively TRBD1 or TRBD2 (5 bases each). Trimming shortened V by 3 bases and J by 3 bases, and 10 bases separated the two germline ends. The germline V gene has CDR1 SEHNR and CDR2 FQNEAQ (reference sequence). The CDR3 runs 14 residues. CDR3 in DNA: TGTGCCAGCAGCTTCTCTGAGGGGACAGATACGCAGTATTTT. Translation: CASSFSEGTDTQYF.

V and J are TRBV9 and TRBJ2-5, with TRBD1 matching over 9 bases. This CDR3 region has 14 residues. V lost 6 bases and J lost 5; bases outside the gene matches: 8. Germline assignment: CDR1 SGDLS and CDR2 YYNGEE. The CDR3 coding sequence is TGTGCCAGCAACCCGACAGGGGGTGGGGAGACCCAGTACTTC. This gives the protein CASNPTGGGETQYF. The full variable domain, rest sourced from reference TRBV9 and TRBJ2-5, is DSGVTQTPKHLITATGQRVTLRCSPRSGDLSVYWYQQSLDQGLQFLIQYYNGEERAKGNILERFSAQQFPDLHSELNLSSLELGDSALYFCASNPTGGGETQYFGPGTRLLVL.

As DNA, the CDR3 is TGTGCCAGCAGCGCACGCAGGGGGTATCAGCCCCAGCATTTT. Its translation: CASSARRGYQPQHF. The chain combines TRBV7-8 with TRBJ1-5, with 7 bases lining up with TRBD1. The germline gives CDR1 SGHVS, CDR2 FQNEAQ. The V and J ends lost 5 bases and 5 bases, in that order; junction bases with no gene match: 6. There are 14 residues in the CDR3.

J is TRBJ2-1 and V is TRBV6-8, with D perhaps matching TRBD2 (5 bases). CDR1 is MNHGY, CDR2 SAAAGT, per germline. This CDR3 is 10 amino acids long. The ends were cut back, 7 bases at V and 9 bases at J, with 7 bases in the middle. The CDR3 DNA is TGTGCCAGCACCCGGGGTGAGCAGTTCTTC. Translated, it gives CASTRGEQFF.

The genes are TRBV7-8 and TRBJ2-3; D possibly corresponds to TRBD2 (5 bases). The CDR3 extends over 14 amino acids. V lost 5 bases and J lost 1, with 10 bases in between. Germline-derived CDR1 and CDR2 are SGHVS and FQNEAQ. Here the CDR3 reads CASSSGSGTDTQYF. For the CDR3, the DNA is TGTGCCAGCAGCAGTGGTAGCGGCACAGATACGCAGTATTTT.

The V gene is TRBV21-1, the J gene TRBJ2-5. TRBV21-1 is a listed pseudogene. The CDR3 length is 13 residues. DNA for the CDR3: TGTGCCAGCAGCCCAGTTGGGGGAGAGACCCAGTACTTC. Protein sequence: CASSPVGGETQYF.

This CDR3 reads CASSQEVGGFGYTF. CDR3 sequence (DNA): TGCGCCAGCAGCCAAGAGGTAGGGGGTTTCGGCTACACCTTC. The chain recombines TRBV4-3 with TRBJ1-2, with a tentative D call TRBD1 (6 bases). The length of the CDR3 is 14 residues. Germline loops: CDR1 LGHNA, CDR2 YSLEER. Trimming pared 0 bases from V and 8 bases from J, leaving 13 bases between.